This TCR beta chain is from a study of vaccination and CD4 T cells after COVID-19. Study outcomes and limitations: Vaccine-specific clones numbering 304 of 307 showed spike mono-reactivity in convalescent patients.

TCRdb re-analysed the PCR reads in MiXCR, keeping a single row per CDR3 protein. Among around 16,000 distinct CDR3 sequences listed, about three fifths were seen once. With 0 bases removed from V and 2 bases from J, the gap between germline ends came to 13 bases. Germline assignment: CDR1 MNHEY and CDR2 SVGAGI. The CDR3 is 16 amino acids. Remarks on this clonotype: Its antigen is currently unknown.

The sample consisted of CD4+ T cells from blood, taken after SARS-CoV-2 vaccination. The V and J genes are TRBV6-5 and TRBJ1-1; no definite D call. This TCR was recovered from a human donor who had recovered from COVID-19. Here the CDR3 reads CASSYSGPGRNTEAFF. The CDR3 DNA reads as TGTGCCAGCAGTTACTCAGGCCCGGGAAGAAACACTGAAGCTTTCTTT.